Below are 25 T cell receptor beta chains sequenced from a single sample in a study of cytomegalovirus exposure and HLA in healthy donors. The PCR was carried out with 60 Vbeta primers and 13 Jbeta primers. The data were produced by immunoSEQ multiplex PCR, yet TCRdb's version contains in-frame clones alone and is incomplete. The sample holds about 180,000 clones, approximately 73% seen once. The sequencing input was PBMCs. The receptors were sampled from a young woman in good health and CMV-seropositive.

This clone was counted only a few times. The rearrangement links TRBV7-2 to TRBJ1-6; D is unclear. The CDR3 consists of 13 residues. The germline V gene has CDR1 SGHTA and CDR2 FQGNSA. Trimming stripped 2 bases from V and 7 bases from J, with 6 bases between. The CDR3 loop is CASSLSFNSPLHF. The CDR3 DNA sequence: TGTGCCAGCAGCTTATCGTTCAATTCACCCCTCCACTTT.

With respect to this clone: Within the sample, other DNA sequences also encode this same CDR3. The DNA of the CDR3 is TGCGCCAGCAGCTCATCCTACGAGCAGTACTTC. Its translation is CASSSSYEQYF. This chain uses TRBV5-1 with TRBJ2-7; D unresolved. Germline CDR1 and CDR2: SGHRS and YFSETQ. The CDR3 contains 11 residues. Between the trimmed V and J ends, which lost 3 bases and 1 base, there was a span of 2 bases.

The chain links TRBV12-5 to TRBJ2-2; TRBD1 agrees at 8 bases. The length of the CDR3 is 18 residues. The junction had 11 bases not matched to a gene; V was cut back by 1 base and J by 4 bases. Germline CDR1 is LGHNT and CDR2 is FRNRAP. The CDR3 loop is CASGLGAGQGRRTGELFF. In DNA form, the CDR3 reads TGTGCTAGTGGTTTGGGGGCTGGACAGGGACGGCGCACCGGGGAGCTGTTTTTT.

The rearrangement joins TRBV9 to TRBJ2-2; 11 positions match TRBD2. V was pared by 3 bases and J by 0 bases, with 4 bases of the junction left unmatched. The CDR3 is made up of 17 amino acids. Looked up from germline, CDR1 is SGDLS and CDR2 is YYNGEE. CDR3 sequence (DNA): TGTGCCAGCAGCGCCTTAGCGGGGGGGGCGAACACCGGGGAGCTGTTTTTT. Residues: CASSALAGGANTGELFF.

This sequence joins TRBV23-1 and TRBJ2-7, with 8 positions matching TRBD1. TRBV23-1 is identified as an open reading frame with a role that is uncertain. The CDR3 covers 15 residues. Unmatched junction bases numbered 3, after V lost 0 bases and J lost 2 bases. The CDR3 is CASSQSSQGAYEQYF. The CDR3 DNA reads TGCGCCAGCAGTCAATCGTCACAGGGGGCCTACGAGCAGTACTTC.

J is TRBJ1-4 and V is TRBV5-4; weak D call: TRBD1 (5 bases). The germline V gene encodes CDR1 SGHNT and CDR2 YYREEE (reference sequence). V was cut by 4 bases and J by 5 bases, with 15 bases left in between. The CDR3 sequence is 15 residues long. The CDR3: CASSPGRAGNEKLFF. The CDR3 region has the DNA TGTGCCAGCAGCCCCGGCAGGGCTGGGAATGAAAAACTGTTTTTT.

The V and J genes are TRBV7-3 and TRBJ2-1, with 10 bases that match TRBD2. The J segment lost 4 bases and the V segment lost 5 bases, leaving 2 bases of the junction unmatched. The CDR3 is 14 residues long. Germline V gene lookup returns CDR1 SGHTA and CDR2 FQGTGA. The DNA for the CDR3 is TGTGCCAGCAGCCGGACTAGCGGTTACAATGAGCAGTTCTTC. Translated, it gives CASSRTSGYNEQFF.

The V gene is TRBV11-3, the J gene TRBJ2-3; 8 nucleotides match TRBD2. Germline V CDR1 and CDR2: SGHNT, YENEEA. CDR3 size: 14 residues. V dropped 4 bases and J dropped 2; count of bases not matched to a gene: 2. The CDR3 bases are TGTGCCAGCAGCTCCGGGGGGGTCACAGATACGCAGTATTTT. Protein product: CASSSGGVTDTQYF.

This clone was detected a few times. The chain recombines TRBV4-3 with TRBJ1-2; the D is unclear. This CDR3 has 13 residues. Trimming took off 0 bases at V and 8 bases at J, with 10 bases between the two ends. Germline V lookup: CDR1 LGHNA, CDR2 YSLEER. CDR3 loop: CASSQDTGVGYTF. Written as DNA, the CDR3 is TGCGCCAGCAGCCAAGATACCGGGGTCGGCTACACCTTC.

Written as DNA, the CDR3 is TGTGCCAGCAGCCAAGATTCTAGCGGGGGGGGACGCTACGAGCAGTACTTC. It translates to CASSQDSSGGGRYEQYF. The rearrangement joins TRBV4-2 to TRBJ2-5, with 12 bases lining up with TRBD2. TRBJ2-7 matches the DNA end more closely, so the J call is doubtful. CDR3 length: 17 amino acids. Germline-derived CDR1 and CDR2 are LGHNA and YNFKEQ.

This sequence joins TRBV19 and TRBJ2-7; 12 bases fit TRBD1. Germline values: CDR1 LNHDA, CDR2 SQIVND (reference sequence). This CDR3 spans 13 amino acids. Trimming at V came to 5 bases and at J to 8 bases, leaving 4 bases not matched to a gene. The CDR3 coding sequence is TGTGCCAGTAGTCCCGGGACAGGGGGCCAGCAGTACTTC. This codes for CASSPGTGGQQYF.

CDR3 loop: CASSYSSGQGDETQYF. CDR3 DNA sequence: TGTGCCAGCAGTTACTCGTCGGGACAGGGGGACGAGACCCAGTACTTC. V is TRBV6-5 and J is TRBJ2-5; 11 nucleotides line up with TRBD1. After removal of 0 bases from V and 5 bases from J, the junction contained 5 bases not matched to a gene. The CDR3 extends over 16 amino acids. The germline V gene has CDR1 MNHEY and CDR2 SVGAGI.

The chain uses TRBV19 and TRBJ1-2; 8 bases fit TRBD1. V shed 2 bases, J shed 5 bases, and the junction held 13 bases outside the gene matches. Germline assignment: CDR1 LNHDA and CDR2 SQIVND (reference sequence). The CDR3 has 17 residues. CDR3 in amino acids: CASSIRLGTGFTYGYTF. The CDR3 region has the DNA TGTGCCAGTAGTATACGGCTGGGGACAGGCTTTACTTATGGCTACACCTTC.

V usage is TRBV28 and J usage is TRBJ2-7; maybe TRBD1 (6 bases). The CDR3 contains 14 residues. V lost 6 bases to trimming and J lost 3 bases, with 15 bases between them. Germline values: CDR1 MDHEN, CDR2 SYDVKM. CDR3 sequence reads: CASRDDTGFYEQYF. CDR3 coding DNA: TGTGCCAGCAGGGACGACACAGGGTTCTACGAGCAGTACTTC. The whole variable domain, filled in from reference TRBV28 and TRBJ2-7, reads DVKVTQSSRYLVKRTGEKVFLECVQDMDHENMFWYRQDPGLGLRLIYFSYDVKMKEKGDIPEGYSVSREKKERFSLILESASTNQTSMYLCASRDDTGFYEQYFGPGTRLTVT.

Turning to this clone: Other DNA sequences in this sample translate to the same CDR3. The CDR3 region has the DNA TGCAGTGCTTCGCGAGCCTACGAGCAGTACTTC. This sequence encodes CSASRAYEQYF. This sequence joins TRBV20-1 and TRBJ2-7; D not resolved. There are 11 residues in the CDR3. Deletions cut 5 bases from V and 2 bases from J, with 7 bases between. Looked up from germline, CDR1 is DFQATT and CDR2 is SNEGSKA (reference sequence).

This CDR3 is CASSQGVGGVNEQYF. CDR3 DNA: TGTGCCAGCAGCCAAGGGGTCGGAGGGGTGAACGAGCAGTACTTC. V usage is TRBV4-2 and J usage is TRBJ2-7; a weak D match, TRBD2 (6 bases). Germline loops: CDR1 LGHNA, CDR2 YNFKEQ. The CDR3 runs to 15 residues. Between the trimmed V and J ends, which lost 1 base and 5 bases, there was a span of 15 bases.

The rearrangement uses TRBV11-2 and TRBJ2-7; the D gene is possibly TRBD2 (6 bases). Germline assignment: CDR1 SGHAT and CDR2 FQNNGV. The V end was cut by 5 bases, the J end by 4 bases, with 15 bases between. This CDR3 spans 14 amino acids. In nucleotides, the CDR3 is TGTGCCAGCAGCGCCTCATCTGGGGGGTACGAGCAGTACTTC. Amino acids: CASSASSGGYEQYF.

The V and J genes are TRBV4-1 and TRBJ1-1; D not resolved. V dropped 1 base and J dropped 3 bases, with 15 bases sitting between them. This CDR3 comprises 16 residues. From germline, CDR1 is MGHRA and CDR2 YSYEKL. CDR3 region: CASSQVAGRGYTEAFF. CDR3 nucleotide sequence: TGCGCCAGCAGCCAAGTGGCGGGCCGTGGGTACACTGAAGCTTTCTTT.

This sequence joins TRBV7-8 and TRBJ2-3; tentatively, D is TRBD2 (6 bases). CDR1 is SGHVS, CDR2 FQNEAQ, per germline. Between the trimmed V and J ends, which lost 5 bases and 4 bases, there was a span of 19 bases. The CDR3 extends over 16 amino acids. The DNA for the CDR3 is TGTGCCAGCAGCGGCCGCCGGGGGACCCTGCCAGATACGCAGTATTTT. It yields the protein CASSGRRGTLPDTQYF.

V gene TRBV4-2 combines with J gene TRBJ1-2; the match to TRBD1 covers 9 bases. CDR1 LGHNA and CDR2 YNFKEQ come from the germline V gene. The CDR3 has 11 residues. The V and J ends lost 9 bases and 6 bases, in that order; junction bases with no gene match: 2. CDR3 residues: CASGQGHGYTF. CDR3 sequence (DNA): TGTGCCAGTGGACAGGGGCATGGCTACACCTTC.

This sequence joins TRBV28 and TRBJ1-1; D might be TRBD1 (5 bases). V lost 5 bases to trimming and J lost 5 bases, with 21 bases between them. CDR1 and CDR2 from the germline V gene are MDHEN and SYDVKM. This CDR3 spans 16 amino acids. The CDR3 sequence: CASSLLVSGRGTEAFF. The CDR3, as DNA: TGTGCCAGCAGTCTCCTTGTGTCAGGCCGGGGGACTGAAGCTTTCTTT.

The rearrangement uses TRBV28 and TRBJ1-5; 8 bases align to TRBD1. The CDR3 totals 14 residues. The V and J ends lost 9 bases and 4 bases, in that order; junction bases with no gene match: 8. CDR1 is MDHEN, CDR2 SYDVKM, per germline. CDR3 residues: CASTSDRGNQPQHF. The CDR3 DNA follows: TGTGCCAGTACTTCCGACAGGGGTAATCAGCCCCAGCATTTT.

In this sample, this clone turned up a few times. V and J are TRBV19 and TRBJ2-3, with TRBD1 identical over 7 bases. CDR1 LNHDA and CDR2 SQIVND come from the germline V gene (reference sequence). J was trimmed by 1 base and V by 4 bases; bases with no gene match: 8. The CDR3 is made up of 16 amino acids. Written as DNA, the CDR3 is TGTGCCAGTAGTAGCCTCCGGGACAGTCGCACAGATACGCAGTATTTT. It encodes CASSSLRDSRTDTQYF.

This chain connects TRBV6-5 to TRBJ2-2; 9 bases are shared with TRBD1. The germline gives CDR1 MNHEY, CDR2 SVGAGI. This CDR3 has 14 residues. Trimming removed 6 bases from V and 6 bases from J; junction bases left unmatched: 5. CDR3 amino acids: CASSRDRAAGELFF. In nucleotides, the CDR3 is TGTGCCAGCAGCCGGGACAGGGCCGCCGGGGAGCTGTTTTTT.

V gene TRBV4-3 combines with J gene TRBJ2-7; 8 bases match TRBD1. This CDR3 is built from 17 residues. V shed 0 bases, J shed 3 bases, and the junction held 10 bases outside the gene matches. Germline values: CDR1 LGHNA, CDR2 YSLEER. The CDR3 nucleotides are TGCGCCAGCAGCCAAGATAAAGCGCAGGGGGCTTACTACGAGCAGTACTTC. The encoded protein is CASSQDKAQGAYYEQYF.